The clone carrying this T cell receptor beta chain was detected only a few times. Its antigen is not identified. A read error is possible here, since a much larger clone lies one base away. This entry comes from a study of T cells in Graves' hyperthyroidism and ophthalmopathy. Amplification of TCR beta CDR3 regions used RNA as the template. TCR CDR3 regions were first amplified by RT-PCR with HTBI primers. TCRdb re-derived calls from the multiplex PCR reads in MiXCR, one entry per CDR3 protein. The repertoire holds around 560,000 distinct CDR3 sequences, 16% seen once, with more than 15% in the top ten. Hyperthyroidism, newly diagnosed and lasting under 2 months, affected patients aged 18 to 65. Study-wide results and limits: The model's output predicted ophthalmopathy at a median of roughly 6.9 months prior to onset.

Deletions cut 5 bases from V and 0 bases from J, with 8 bases between. The CDR3 is 13 residues long. Germline assignment: CDR1 SGHRS and CDR2 YFSETQ. Sequencing was performed on blood. This clonotype originated in a woman between 18 and 30 years old with Graves' hyperthyroidism. The V call is TRBV5-1, the J call TRBJ1-1; unclear D gene. The CDR3 protein is CASSGVVNTEAFF. The CDR3 nucleotides read TGCGCCAGCAGTGGGGTGGTGAACACTGAAGCTTTCTTT.